Shown below are 22 T cell receptor beta chains from a single sample sequenced in a study of CD8 T cells in Susac syndrome. An input of about 0.5 to 1 ug of RNA was subjected to reverse transcription using random hexamers. MiXCR, applied by TCRdb to the immunoSEQ multiplex PCR reads, yields one record per CDR3 protein. The sample yields around 130,000 distinct CDR3 sequences, 80% seen once. The specimen was CD8+ T cells from PBMCs. These receptors came from a human donor with multiple sclerosis.

The chain recombines TRBV6-2 or TRBV6-3 with TRBJ1-2, with TRBD1 identical over 7 bases. The CDR3 spans 14 residues. The germline CDR1 and CDR2 sequences are MNHEY and SVGEGT. The V and J ends lost 2 bases and 3 bases, in that order; junction bases with no gene match: 3. Here the CDR3 DNA reads TGTGCCAGCAGTTACCTCCAGGGGGACTATGGCTACACCTTC. Translating gives CASSYLQGDYGYTF.

This chain connects TRBV28 to TRBJ1-4, with 10 bases matching TRBD1. Germline CDR1 reads MDHEN; CDR2 reads SYDVKM. With 5 bases clipped from V and 3 bases from J, the junction kept 15 bases outside the gene matches. CDR3 length: 19 amino acids. The CDR3 spells CASSTSWDRGPNSNEKLFF. The DNA for the CDR3 is TGTGCCAGCAGTACCAGTTGGGACAGGGGACCCAATTCTAATGAAAAACTGTTTTTT.

The gene calls are TRBV4-1 and TRBJ2-3; TRBD2 agrees at 11 bases. The CDR3 length is 17 residues. Germline V gene lookup returns CDR1 MGHRA and CDR2 YSYEKL. V lost 3 bases, J lost 2 bases, and 7 bases stayed unmatched. The CDR3 here is CASSQGLAGGFTDTQYF. The DNA for the CDR3 is TGCGCCAGCAGCCAGGGGCTAGCGGGGGGATTCACAGATACGCAGTATTTT.

The chain links TRBV2 to TRBJ2-7; D call uncertain. This CDR3 is 11 amino acids long. V was cut by 5 bases and J by 5 bases, with 7 bases left in between. Per germline, CDR1 SNHLY and CDR2 FYNNEI. The CDR3, as DNA: TGTGCCAGCAGTCCACATAACGAGCAGTACTTC. Residues: CASSPHNEQYF.

The V gene is TRBV6-5, the J gene TRBJ1-2; 7 bases align to TRBD1. The CDR3 is 13 amino acids. The junction had 5 bases not matched to a gene; V was cut back by 8 bases and J by 2 bases. Germline V gene sequence: CDR1 MNHEY, CDR2 SVGAGI. The CDR3: CASSTGPNYGYTF. CDR3 nucleotides: TGTGCCAGCTCGACAGGGCCCAACTATGGCTACACCTTC.

The chain combines TRBV21-1 with TRBJ2-5; the listed D gene, TRBD1, was not tested against the DNA. TRBV21-1 is annotated as a pseudogene. The CDR3 totals 12 residues. The CDR3 region is CASSKEDKCKYF. The CDR3 nucleotides are TGTGCCAGCAGCAAAGAGGACAAATGCAAGTACTTC.

V and J are TRBV7-9 and TRBJ1-1; 12 bases match TRBD1. With V trimmed by 7 bases and J by 5 bases, 8 bases remained unmatched. CDR1 and CDR2 from the germline V gene are SEHNR and FQNEAQ (reference sequence). This CDR3 is 15 amino acids long. The CDR3 DNA sequence: TGTGCCAGCAACCGGGACAGGGGGCGGGAGACTGAAGCTTTCTTT. Translating gives CASNRDRGRETEAFF.

CDR3 amino acids: CASSEGDPQATTYEQYF. The CDR3 DNA sequence: TGTGCCAGCAGTGAGGGGGATCCGCAGGCCACAACCTACGAGCAGTACTTC. This chain links TRBV2 with TRBJ2-7, with D perhaps matching TRBD1 or TRBD2 (5 bases each). The V gene's germline CDR1 is SNHLY and CDR2 FYNNEI. V was pared by 3 bases and J by 2 bases, with 20 bases between. The CDR3 runs 17 residues.

In its sample, this clonotype was seen once. The chain carries TRBV19 and TRBJ2-1; 8 bases fit TRBD2. The CDR3 covers 16 residues. Trimming removed 1 base from V and 3 bases from J; junction bases left unmatched: 5. The germline CDR1 and CDR2 sequences are LNHDA and SQIVND (reference sequence). CDR3 sequence: CASSIVWLAGYNEQFF. The CDR3 nucleotides read TGTGCCAGTAGTATAGTATGGCTAGCGGGCTACAATGAGCAGTTCTTC. Full variable domain (rest looked up from reference TRBV19 and TRBJ2-1): DGGITQSPKYLFRKEGQNVTLSCEQNLNHDAMYWYRQDPGQGLRLIYYSQIVNDFQKGDIAEGYSVSREKKESFPLTVTSAQKNPTAFYLCASSIVWLAGYNEQFFGPGTRLTVL.

CDR3 coding DNA: TGCGCCAGCAGCCAAGTTTCGTCAGGGATCTATGGCTACACCTTC. Translated: CASSQVSSGIYGYTF. V usage is TRBV4-1 and J usage is TRBJ1-2; D might be TRBD1 (5 bases). Trimming left V 1 base short and J 4 bases short, with 13 bases between. CDR3 length: 15 amino acids. Germline values: CDR1 MGHRA, CDR2 YSYEKL.

The CDR3 reads CASSEVVPPRIYEQYF. DNA for the CDR3: TGTGCCAGCAGTGAAGTTGTGCCACCACGAATTTACGAGCAGTACTTC. V is TRBV2 and J is TRBJ2-7; D remains unclear. V lost 1 base, J lost 4 bases, and 17 bases lay in between. The length of the CDR3 is 16 residues. Germline CDR1 is SNHLY and CDR2 is FYNNEI.

The chain employs TRBV28 and TRBJ2-2; tentatively, D is TRBD2 (6 bases). The V end lost 4 bases, the J end lost 3 bases, and 21 bases lay between the germline ends. Germline V gene lookup returns CDR1 MDHEN and CDR2 SYDVKM. The CDR3 has 18 residues. The CDR3 region is CASSSRISGWDYTGELFF. In DNA, the CDR3 is TGTGCCAGCAGTTCCCGCATCAGCGGGTGGGATTACACCGGGGAGCTGTTTTTT. The variable domain in full, with the rest retrieved from reference TRBV28 and TRBJ2-2, is DVKVTQSSRYLVKRTGEKVFLECVQDMDHENMFWYRQDPGLGLRLIYFSYDVKMKEKGDIPEGYSVSREKKERFSLILESASTNQTSMYLCASSSRISGWDYTGELFFGEGSRLTVL.

Remarks on this clonotype: Compared with germline, one end of the junction differs, possibly owing to a read error. This chain joins TRBV19 and TRBJ2-1; D may be TRBD1 or TRBD2 (6 bases each). Germline assignment: CDR1 LNHDA and CDR2 SQIVND (reference sequence). The CDR3 spans 14 residues. The chain's CDR3 is CASMRDISYNKQFF. CDR3 DNA sequence: TGTGCCAGTATGCGGGACATCTCCTACAATAAGCAGTTCTTC.

In this sample, this clonotype turned up once. The V gene is TRBV6-5, the J gene TRBJ1-6, with 10 positions matching TRBD1. The V gene end was trimmed by 7 bases and the J gene end by 9 bases; junction bases not matched to a gene: 9. This CDR3 has 15 amino acids. Germline CDR1 is MNHEY and CDR2 is SVGAGI. CDR3 sequence reads: CASTYGTGASSPLHF. The CDR3 nucleotides are TGTGCCAGCACTTATGGGACAGGGGCGAGTTCACCCCTCCACTTT.

The chain recombines TRBV28 with TRBJ2-7; D gene unclear. Germline V CDR1 and CDR2: MDHEN, SYDVKM. The CDR3 covers 16 residues. Trimming removed 5 bases from V and 3 bases from J, with 20 bases in between. The CDR3 DNA reads TGTGCCAGCAGTCCTCTGTCCGACCCGGCCCTCTACGAGCAGTACTTC. Encoded protein: CASSPLSDPALYEQYF.

This clonotype was found a few times. The rearrangement uses TRBV27 and TRBJ2-7, with 7 positions matching TRBD1. This CDR3 spans 13 amino acids. The V gene end was trimmed by 5 bases and the J gene end by 4 bases; junction bases not matched to a gene: 5. Germline V lookup: CDR1 MNHEY, CDR2 SMNVEV (reference sequence). The CDR3 reads CASSHGTDYEQYF. The CDR3 nucleotides are TGTGCCAGCAGTCACGGGACAGATTACGAGCAGTACTTC.

This clonotype was counted only a few times. V gene TRBV4-2 combines with J gene TRBJ2-5; D is ambiguous. The CDR3 totals 16 residues. Trimming took 5 bases from V and 2 from J, leaving 18 bases between them. Looked up from germline, CDR1 is LGHNA and CDR2 is YNFKEQ. The CDR3 nucleotides read TGTGCCAGCAGCTCCTCCGCGAGTAGCCGACAAGAGACCCAGTACTTC. Its translation is CASSSSASSRQETQYF.

This clonotype has a handful of counts. This chain joins TRBV12-3 or TRBV12-4 and TRBJ1-2; 8 nucleotides agree with TRBD1. V was pared by 6 bases and J by 8 bases, with 8 bases of the junction left unmatched. CDR3 length equals 13 residues. The CDR3, as DNA: TGTGCCAGCAGCTCGACAGGGGCGAGCGGCTACACCTTC. Amino acid sequence: CASSSTGASGYTF.

The gene calls are TRBV14 and TRBJ2-1; D is ambiguous. Per germline, CDR1 SGHDN and CDR2 FVKESK. V was cut by 4 bases and J by 3 bases, with 13 bases left in between. This CDR3 region has 15 residues. The DNA of the CDR3 is TGTGCCAGCAGCCCCTACCCGGACGGCTACAATGAGCAGTTCTTC. Protein: CASSPYPDGYNEQFF.

The chain is built from TRBV7-9 and TRBJ1-2, with D unresolved. The CDR3 runs 14 residues. The germline V gene has CDR1 SEHNR and CDR2 FQNEAQ (reference sequence). The ends were cut back, 5 bases at V and 4 bases at J, with 14 bases in the middle. CDR3 protein: CASSQSVQPYGYTF. The CDR3 nucleotides read TGTGCCAGCAGCCAGAGCGTTCAGCCCTATGGCTACACCTTC.

Written as DNA, the CDR3 is TGCGCCAGCAGCCAAGAGGCCGGGTACCAAGAGACCCAGTACTTC. It translates to CASSQEAGYQETQYF. This chain connects TRBV4-1 to TRBJ2-5, with no clear D. V was cut by 0 bases and J by 0 bases, with 8 bases left in between. In germline, CDR1 is MGHRA, CDR2 YSYEKL. This CDR3 spans 15 amino acids.

The chain employs TRBV29-1 and TRBJ2-1; either TRBD1 or TRBD2 may supply D (5 bases each). The CDR3 length is 12 residues. Germline V CDR1 and CDR2: SQVTM, ANQGSEA. The V end lost 7 bases, the J end lost 5 bases, and 12 bases lay between the germline ends. Here the CDR3 DNA reads TGCAGCGCTCTGGGACCAAACAATGAGCAGTTCTTC. It translates to CSALGPNNEQFF.